This T cell receptor beta chain comes out of a study of blood T cells in healthy people across ages. The draw of peripheral blood yielded approximately 10 milliliters from each donor. The CDR3 is 14 residues long. V shed 4 bases and J shed 2 bases, with 13 bases lying between them. Germline-derived CDR1 and CDR2 are SGHRS and YFSETQ. This clonotype came up a few times. A second PCR of about 7 to 11 cycles used a sample-barcoded 5' primer and a J-beta primer mix. Each cDNA molecule was tagged by a template-switch adaptor that had 12 random nucleotides. TCRdb recomputed calls from the 5' RACE reads with MiXCR, one row per CDR3 protein. The sample comprises approximately 1,000,000 distinct CDR3 sequences, 35% to 50% of which are singletons, and approximately 20% rests with the top ten.

The rearrangement uses TRBV5-1 and TRBJ2-7; the D gene is possibly TRBD2 (6 bases). The receptor comes from a woman aged 55-69 years in good health. Sequencing input: blood. CDR3 sequence: CASSPSGSPYEQYF. DNA for the CDR3: TGCGCCAGCAGCCCAAGCGGGTCGCCCTACGAGCAGTACTTC.